The 14 T cell receptor beta chains below were found in one sample sequenced in a study of blood T cells in healthy people across ages. Alongside a J-beta primer mix, a sample-barcoded 5' primer served in a second PCR lasting about 7 to 11 cycles. TCRdb used MiXCR to reprocess the 5' RACE reads, holding one entry per CDR3 protein. The sample contains roughly 1,700,000 distinct CDR3 sequences, 28% of which appear only once. The material sequenced was blood. Receptors were obtained from a woman under 40 in good health.

The chain recombines TRBV19 with TRBJ2-7; a weak D match, TRBD2 (6 bases). Deletions cut 4 bases from V and 3 bases from J, with 25 bases between. This CDR3 is 18 amino acids long. Germline V gene sequence: CDR1 LNHDA, CDR2 SQIVND (reference sequence). CDR3 nucleotides: TGTGCCAGTAGTAAGGCGGGATGGGCTGCGGCGATAGACTACGAGCAGTACTTC. It specifies CASSKAGWAAAIDYEQYF.

The V and J genes are TRBV7-3 and TRBJ2-1; no firm D call. V was trimmed by 2 bases and J by 6 bases, leaving 11 bases between them. Germline V lookup: CDR1 SGHTA, CDR2 FQGTGA. The CDR3 runs to 14 residues. CDR3 loop: CASSLGSLGNEQFF. Here the CDR3 DNA reads TGTGCCAGCAGCTTAGGGTCCCTGGGCAATGAGCAGTTCTTC.

This clonotype was detected once. The chain joins TRBV5-1 to TRBJ1-1; D unresolved. The CDR3 is made up of 13 amino acids. V was shortened by 2 bases and J by 5 bases, with 10 bases between the two germline ends. The germline V gene encodes CDR1 SGHRS and CDR2 YFSETQ. Written as DNA, the CDR3 is TGCGCCAGCAGCTTTTACAGACAAACTGAAGCTTTCTTT. Its protein product is CASSFYRQTEAFF.

In its sample, this clonotype was seen many times. The CDR3 DNA sequence: TGTGCCAGCAGTTACGGGGACGCTGTAGAGACCCAGTACTTC. Encoded protein: CASSYGDAVETQYF. The V gene is TRBV6-5, the J gene TRBJ2-5; possibly TRBD1 or TRBD2 for D (5 bases each). CDR1 is MNHEY and CDR2 is SVGAGI in the germline V gene. This CDR3 contains 14 residues. V lost 2 bases and J lost 4, with 11 bases in between.

On this clonotype: Just one base apart from a much larger clone, this may be a read error. V usage is TRBV6-4 and J usage is TRBJ1-1; D not resolved. There are 14 residues in the CDR3. Germline CDR1 reads MRHNA; CDR2 reads SNTAGT. This CDR3 reads CACSDGKENTEAFF. Written as DNA, the CDR3 is TGTGCCTGCAGTGACGGCAAAGAGAACACTGAAGCTTTCTTT.

V usage is TRBV7-2 and J usage is TRBJ1-1; maybe TRBD1 (5 bases). This CDR3 has 14 amino acids. CDR1 is SGHTA and CDR2 is FQGNSA in the germline V gene. V was cut by 5 bases and J by 4 bases, with 14 bases left in between. The CDR3 region is CASSVFGGGTEAFF. Here the CDR3 DNA reads TGTGCCAGCAGCGTATTTGGTGGGGGCACTGAAGCTTTCTTT. Full variable domain (rest looked up from reference TRBV7-2 and TRBJ1-1): GAGVSQSPSNKVTEKGKDVELRCDPISGHTALYWYRQSLGQGLEFLIYFQGNSAPDKSGLPSDRFSAERTGGSVSTLTIQRTQQEDSAVYLCASSVFGGGTEAFFGQGTRLTVV.

This clonotype turned up a few times. The chain is built from TRBV7-2 and TRBJ1-1, with D tentatively TRBD1 (5 bases). Germline CDR1 SGHTA, CDR2 FQGNSA. V was pared by 3 bases and J by 2 bases, with 16 bases between. The CDR3 spans 16 residues. This CDR3 reads CASSLRPAGFNTEAFF. The DNA of the CDR3 is TGTGCCAGCAGCTTGAGGCCGGCAGGGTTCAACACTGAAGCTTTCTTT.

The chain joins TRBV15 to TRBJ2-5; a weak D match, TRBD1 (6 bases). CDR1 and CDR2 (germline): LNHNV, YYDKDF (reference sequence). The V end lost 6 bases, the J end lost 5 bases, and 22 bases lay between the germline ends. CDR3 length: 16 residues. The CDR3 DNA sequence: TGTGCCACCAGTGGCGTATTTGGCTATCAGGGGGAGACCCAGTACTTC. The encoded protein is CATSGVFGYQGETQYF.

In this sample, this clonotype turned up a few times. This chain uses TRBV5-1 with TRBJ1-2, with D perhaps TRBD1 (5 bases). The CDR3 is 15 amino acids. From germline, CDR1 is SGHRS and CDR2 YFSETQ. V lost 0 bases to trimming and J lost 8 bases, with 17 bases between them. CDR3 protein: CASSLDGLREGGYTF. CDR3 sequence (DNA): TGCGCCAGCAGCTTGGATGGACTACGAGAGGGGGGCTACACCTTC.

As DNA, the CDR3 is TGTGCCAGCAGTCAGGTCTGGGGGGAGCAGTACTTC. Amino acid sequence: CASSQVWGEQYF. This chain connects TRBV6-6 to TRBJ2-7; D tentatively fits TRBD1 or TRBD2 (5 bases each). The germline V and J ends were trimmed by 5 bases and 7 bases, with 12 bases remaining between them. The CDR3 is 12 residues long. The germline CDR1 and CDR2 sequences are MNHNY and SVGAGI (reference sequence).

The CDR3 spells CASSQVNTLNTEAFF. Written as DNA, the CDR3 is TGCGCCAGCAGCCAAGTGAACACTTTGAACACTGAAGCTTTCTTT. This rearrangement joins TRBV4-3 to TRBJ1-1; D gene ambiguous. V lost 1 base, J lost 0 bases, and 9 bases lay in between. CDR1 is LGHNA and CDR2 is YSLEER in the germline V gene. The CDR3 is 15 amino acids.

Concerning this clonotype: An end of the junction differs from the germline gene, which may be a read error. This chain connects TRBV20-1 to TRBJ2-7; D assignment may be TRBD1 or TRBD2 (6 bases each). The CDR3 consists of 14 residues. Germline assignment: CDR1 DFQATT and CDR2 SNEGSKA (reference sequence). In nucleotides, the CDR3 is TGCAGTTCTAGAAGGAGGGGGGCCGCCTACGAGCAGTACTTC. Translated: CSSRRRGAAYEQYF.

The chain is built from TRBV7-9 and TRBJ2-1, with TRBD2 matching over 9 bases. Looked up from germline, CDR1 is SEHNR and CDR2 is FQNEAQ (reference sequence). This CDR3 is 16 amino acids long. The V segment lost 5 bases and the J segment 10 bases; nucleotides outside the gene matches: 15. The CDR3 here is CASSPAGGAAYPEQFF. The DNA for the CDR3 is TGTGCCAGCAGCCCAGCGGGGGGCGCGGCCTATCCGGAGCAGTTCTTC. The full variable domain, with the rest looked up from reference TRBV7-9 and TRBJ2-1, is DTGVSQNPRHKITKRGQNVTFRCDPISEHNRLYWYRQTLGQGPEFLTYFQNEAQLEKSRLLSDRFSAERPKGSFSTLEIQRTEQGDSAMYLCASSPAGGAAYPEQFFGPGTRLTVL.

This sequence joins TRBV28 and TRBJ2-3; 7 positions agree with TRBD1. This CDR3 region has 15 residues. Losses at the gene ends were 5 bases for V and 5 bases for J; bases not matched to a gene: 10. Per germline, CDR1 MDHEN and CDR2 SYDVKM. The CDR3 here is CASSTRQGQLDTQYF. The DNA of the CDR3 is TGTGCCAGCAGTACTCGACAGGGCCAATTAGATACGCAGTATTTT.